The next 17 T cell receptor beta chains were all read from a single sample in a study of blood T cell repertoires in COVID-19. TCRdb keeps only in-frame clones here, not all; method: immunoSEQ multiplex PCR. The repertoire holds roughly 100,000 clones, with more than 90% as singletons. Sequences were obtained from peripheral blood. These receptors originate from a young man with acute or convalescent COVID-19.

The V and J genes are TRBV7-9 and TRBJ1-1, with D tentatively TRBD1 (6 bases). The CDR3 covers 17 residues. Trimming cost V 1 base and J 0 bases, with 15 bases left between them. CDR1 is SEHNR, CDR2 FQNEAQ, per germline (reference sequence). The CDR3 nucleotides are TGTGCCAGCAGCTTAGGGGGAGGGGCAGGGGTGAACACTGAAGCTTTCTTT. Its protein is CASSLGGGAGVNTEAFF.

V and J are TRBV7-9 and TRBJ2-1; 10 nucleotides agree with TRBD1. The CDR3 has 14 amino acids. V trimming: 6 bases; J trimming: 8 bases; junction bases outside the gene matches: 7. Germline V CDR1 and CDR2: SEHNR, FQNEAQ (reference sequence). The CDR3 DNA is TGTGCCAGCAGACCCGGGACAGGGGTCCATGAGCAGTTCTTC. It specifies CASRPGTGVHEQFF.

The J gene is TRBJ2-1, the V gene TRBV18, with a possible D match to TRBD2 (5 bases). The CDR3 extends over 15 amino acids. Trimming removed 3 bases from V and 4 bases from J, with 13 bases in between. The germline V gene has CDR1 KGHSH and CDR2 LQKENI. In DNA, the CDR3 is TGTGCCAGCTCACCGAACCTCGGAGGTTACAATGAGCAGTTCTTC. Translating it yields CASSPNLGGYNEQFF.

V gene TRBV18 combines with J gene TRBJ2-3; 7 positions match TRBD2. CDR1 and CDR2 (germline): KGHSH, LQKENI. This CDR3 region has 15 residues. The trim removed 0 bases at V and 4 bases at J, leaving 4 bases unmatched. CDR3 loop: CASSPPSGKADTQYF. The CDR3 nucleotides read TGTGCCAGCTCACCACCGAGCGGGAAAGCAGATACGCAGTATTTT.

V is TRBV24-1 and J is TRBJ1-2; possibly TRBD1 for D (6 bases). V dropped 5 bases and J dropped 1 base, with 10 bases sitting between them. Germline V CDR1 and CDR2: KGHDR, SFDVKD. CDR3 length equals 14 residues. DNA for the CDR3: TGTGCCACCAGTGGAAAGGGGGATAACTATGGCTACACCTTC. Protein product: CATSGKGDNYGYTF.

This chain connects TRBV2 to TRBJ1-4, with 9 bases lining up with TRBD1. With 7 bases clipped from V and 6 bases from J, the junction kept 6 bases outside the gene matches. The CDR3 loop spans 14 amino acids. Per germline, CDR1 SNHLY and CDR2 FYNNEI. DNA for the CDR3: TGTGCCAGCACTCACCGGGACAGGGATGAAAAACTGTTTTTT. Amino acid sequence: CASTHRDRDEKLFF.

V usage is TRBV11-2 and J usage is TRBJ2-1; D possibly corresponds to TRBD1 (6 bases). Trimming removed 0 bases from V and 8 bases from J, with 11 bases in between. The CDR3 sequence is 14 residues long. Germline CDR1 reads SGHAT; CDR2 reads FQNNGV. CDR3 in amino acids: CASSLDLGGDEQFF. The CDR3 region has the DNA TGTGCCAGCAGCTTAGATCTTGGGGGCGATGAGCAGTTCTTC. The full variable domain, its missing parts supplied by reference TRBV11-2 and TRBJ2-1, is EAGVAQSPRYKIIEKRQSVAFWCNPISGHATLYWYQQILGQGPKLLIQFQNNGVVDDSQLPKDRFSAERLKGVDSTLKIQPAKLEDSAVYLCASSLDLGGDEQFFGPGTRLTVL.

This clone showed up just a few times. The same CDR3 is also encoded by other DNA sequences in this sample. The V call is TRBV19, the J call TRBJ1-5; D is uncertain. The CDR3 extends over 13 amino acids. Trimming pared 1 base from V and 1 base from J, leaving 2 bases between. The germline V gene has CDR1 LNHDA and CDR2 SQIVND (reference sequence). The chain's CDR3 is CASSIASNQPQHF. The DNA for the CDR3 is TGTGCCAGTAGTATAGCGAGCAATCAGCCCCAGCATTTT. The variable domain in full, with the rest retrieved from reference TRBV19 and TRBJ1-5, is DGGITQSPKYLFRKEGQNVTLSCEQNLNHDAMYWYRQDPGQGLRLIYYSQIVNDFQKGDIAEGYSVSREKKESFPLTVTSAQKNPTAFYLCASSIASNQPQHFGDGTRLSIL.

CDR3: CSVVGDSNQPQHF. CDR3 DNA sequence: TGCAGCGTTGTAGGGGATAGCAATCAGCCCCAGCATTTT. The J gene is TRBJ1-5, the V gene TRBV29-1; tentatively, D is TRBD1 (5 bases). Trimming took off 4 bases at V and 0 bases at J, with 7 bases between the two ends. The length of the CDR3 is 13 residues. The germline gives CDR1 SQVTM, CDR2 ANQGSEA.

This chain connects TRBV2 to TRBJ1-2; D gene unclear. V was cut by 6 bases and J by 7 bases, with 9 bases left in between. The CDR3 contains 11 residues. Germline V gene data show CDR1 as SNHLY and CDR2 as FYNNEI. CDR3 coding DNA: TGTGCCAGCAGGGTTTACACTGGCTACACCTTC. Its protein product is CASRVYTGYTF.

The rearrangement links TRBV9 to TRBJ2-6; possible D gene TRBD1, 7 bases. This CDR3 has 17 residues. V was trimmed by 4 bases and J by 3 bases, leaving 17 bases between them. Per the germline V gene, CDR1 is SGDLS and CDR2 is YYNGEE. The chain's CDR3 is CASSPRTGLFGANVLTF. CDR3 DNA: TGTGCCAGCAGCCCCCGGACAGGACTATTTGGGGCCAACGTCCTGACTTTC.

V usage is TRBV7-8 and J usage is TRBJ1-5, with D hard to call. Germline loops: CDR1 SGHVS, CDR2 FQNEAQ. The germline V and J ends were trimmed by 5 bases and 0 bases, with 11 bases remaining between them. This CDR3 has 15 amino acids. CDR3 protein: CASSNIPVSNQPQHF. CDR3 DNA sequence: TGTGCCAGCAGCAACATCCCAGTTAGCAATCAGCCCCAGCATTTT.

This chain connects TRBV2 to TRBJ2-3; D is unclear. The ends were cut back, 3 bases at V and 3 bases at J, with 7 bases in the middle. This CDR3 spans 13 amino acids. Germline V gene sequence: CDR1 SNHLY, CDR2 FYNNEI. The CDR3 is CASSESETDTQYF. The CDR3 coding sequence is TGTGCCAGCAGTGAGTCGGAGACAGATACGCAGTATTTT.

CDR3: CASSRGGADREKLFF. The DNA of the CDR3 is TGTGCCAGCAGCAGAGGGGGGGCAGACAGGGAAAAACTGTTTTTT. The V and J genes are TRBV7-9 and TRBJ1-4, with D perhaps TRBD1 (6 bases). Trimming cost V 5 bases and J 8 bases, with 18 bases left between them. This CDR3 is 15 amino acids long. From germline, CDR1 is SEHNR and CDR2 FQNEAQ (reference sequence).

This rearrangement joins TRBV3-1 (or the pseudogene TRBV3-2) to TRBJ1-2; D is perhaps TRBD1 (6 bases). The V and J ends lost 0 bases and 8 bases respectively, with 13 bases between them. Germline loops: CDR1 LGHDT, CDR2 YNNKEL (reference sequence). CDR3 length equals 14 residues. The CDR3 loop is CASSQEGRGIGYTF. The CDR3 DNA is TGTGCCAGCAGCCAAGAGGGCAGGGGAATCGGCTACACCTTC.

The chain has TRBV27 and TRBJ2-1; TRBD1 matches at 9 bases. V gave up 6 bases and J gave up 2 bases; unmatched junction bases: 5. From germline, CDR1 is MNHEY and CDR2 SMNVEV (reference sequence). This CDR3 has 15 amino acids. In DNA form, the CDR3 reads TGTGCCAGCAGGATACAGGGGGCCCCCTACAATGAGCAGTTCTTC. It is translated as CASRIQGAPYNEQFF.

CDR3 in amino acids: CASSPLAGRTDTQYF. The DNA of the CDR3 is TGCGCCAGCAGCCCCTTAGCGGGGCGCACAGATACGCAGTATTTT. The rearrangement links TRBV4-1 to TRBJ2-3; 8 bases agree with TRBD2. Looked up from germline, CDR1 is MGHRA and CDR2 is YSYEKL. V lost 4 bases and J lost 1; bases outside the gene matches: 4. The CDR3 loop spans 15 amino acids.